This T cell receptor (beta chain) was identified in a study of control samples from healthy donors and cancer patients. Clones were read by immunoSEQ multiplex PCR, and TCRdb kept only the in-frame ones, dropping some. Here the sample spans about 80,000 clones, about 88% being singletons. This clonotype was sampled from a woman aged 45-59 years in good health. Source material: blood.

CDR3 amino acids: CASRMTGGTEAFF. The CDR3 bases are TGCGCCAGCAGGATGACAGGGGGCACTGAAGCTTTCTTT. The chain links TRBV5-1 to TRBJ1-1; TRBD1 aligns across 9 bases. The CDR3 has 13 residues. Germline CDR1 reads SGHRS; CDR2 reads YFSETQ. The J segment lost 4 bases and the V segment lost 5 bases, leaving 3 bases of the junction unmatched.